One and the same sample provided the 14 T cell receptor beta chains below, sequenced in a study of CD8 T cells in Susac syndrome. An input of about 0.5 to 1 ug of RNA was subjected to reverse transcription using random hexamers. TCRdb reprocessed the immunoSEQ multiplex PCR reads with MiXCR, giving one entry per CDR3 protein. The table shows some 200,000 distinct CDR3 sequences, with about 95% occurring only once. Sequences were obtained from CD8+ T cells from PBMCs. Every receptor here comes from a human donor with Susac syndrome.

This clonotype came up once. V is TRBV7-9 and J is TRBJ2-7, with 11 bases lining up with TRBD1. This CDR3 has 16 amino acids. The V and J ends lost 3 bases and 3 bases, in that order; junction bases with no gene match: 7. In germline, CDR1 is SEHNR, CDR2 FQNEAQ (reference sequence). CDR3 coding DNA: TGTGCCAGCAGCTTGGTGTCCGGGACAGGGGGCTACGAGCAGTACTTC. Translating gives CASSLVSGTGGYEQYF.

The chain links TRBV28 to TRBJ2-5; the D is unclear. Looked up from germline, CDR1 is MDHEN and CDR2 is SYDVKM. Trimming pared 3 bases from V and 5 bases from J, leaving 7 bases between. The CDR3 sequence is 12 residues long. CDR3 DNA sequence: TGTGCCAGCAGTTTGTCTCGGGAGACCCAGTACTTC. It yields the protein CASSLSRETQYF. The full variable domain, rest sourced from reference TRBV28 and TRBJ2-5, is DVKVTQSSRYLVKRTGEKVFLECVQDMDHENMFWYRQDPGLGLRLIYFSYDVKMKEKGDIPEGYSVSREKKERFSLILESASTNQTSMYLCASSLSRETQYFGPGTRLLVL.

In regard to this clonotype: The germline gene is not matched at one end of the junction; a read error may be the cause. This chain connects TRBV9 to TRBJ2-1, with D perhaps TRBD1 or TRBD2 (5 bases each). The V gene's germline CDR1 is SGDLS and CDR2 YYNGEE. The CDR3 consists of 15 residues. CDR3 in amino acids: CASSVSGTSDNEQFF. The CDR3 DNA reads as TGTGCCAGCAGCGTATCCGGGACCTCCGACAATGAGCAGTTCTTC.

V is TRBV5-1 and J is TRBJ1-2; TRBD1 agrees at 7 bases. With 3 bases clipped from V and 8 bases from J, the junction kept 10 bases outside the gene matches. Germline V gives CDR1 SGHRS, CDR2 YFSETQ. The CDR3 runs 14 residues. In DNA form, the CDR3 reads TGCGCCAGCAGCTCCTTCGACAGGGTGGGAGGCTACACCTTC. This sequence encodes CASSSFDRVGGYTF.

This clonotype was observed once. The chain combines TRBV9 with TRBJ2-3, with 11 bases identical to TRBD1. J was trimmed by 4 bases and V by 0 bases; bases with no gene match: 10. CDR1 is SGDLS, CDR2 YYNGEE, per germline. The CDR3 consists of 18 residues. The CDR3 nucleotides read TGTGCCAGCAGCGTAGCACCCCGGACAGGGGGCGCCCCAGATACGCAGTATTTT. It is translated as CASSVAPRTGGAPDTQYF. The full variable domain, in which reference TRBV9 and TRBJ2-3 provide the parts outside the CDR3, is DSGVTQTPKHLITATGQRVTLRCSPRSGDLSVYWYQQSLDQGLQFLIQYYNGEERAKGNILERFSAQQFPDLHSELNLSSLELGDSALYFCASSVAPRTGGAPDTQYFGPGTRLTVL.

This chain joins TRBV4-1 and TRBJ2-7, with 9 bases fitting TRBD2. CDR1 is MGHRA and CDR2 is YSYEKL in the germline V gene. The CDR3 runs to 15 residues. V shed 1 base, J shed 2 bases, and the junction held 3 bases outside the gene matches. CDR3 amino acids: CASSQGSSGTYEQYF. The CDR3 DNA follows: TGCGCCAGCAGCCAAGGGTCTAGCGGGACCTACGAGCAGTACTTC.

CDR3 sequence: CASSSWTGANVLTF. The CDR3 bases are TGTGCCAGCAGTTCCTGGACTGGGGCCAACGTCCTGACTTTC. This rearrangement joins TRBV12-3 or TRBV12-4 to TRBJ2-6; D remains ambiguous. The CDR3 is made up of 14 amino acids. V lost 4 bases, J lost 2 bases, and 6 bases lay in between.

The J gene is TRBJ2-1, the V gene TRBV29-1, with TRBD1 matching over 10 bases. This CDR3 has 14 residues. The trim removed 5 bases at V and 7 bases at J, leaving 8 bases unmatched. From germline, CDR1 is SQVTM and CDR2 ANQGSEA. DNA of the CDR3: TGCAGCGTTCCTGTACGGGACAGGGGAAATGAGCAGTTCTTC. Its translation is CSVPVRDRGNEQFF.

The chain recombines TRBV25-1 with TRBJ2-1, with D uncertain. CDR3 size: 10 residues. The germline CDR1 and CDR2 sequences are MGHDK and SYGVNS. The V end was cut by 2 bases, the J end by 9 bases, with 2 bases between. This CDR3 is CASSELEQFF. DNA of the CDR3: TGTGCCAGCAGTGAACTTGAGCAGTTCTTC.

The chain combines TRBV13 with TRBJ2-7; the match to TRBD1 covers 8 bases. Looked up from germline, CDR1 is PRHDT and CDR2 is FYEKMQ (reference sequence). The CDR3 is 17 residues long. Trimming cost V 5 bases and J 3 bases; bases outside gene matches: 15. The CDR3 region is CASSPQIQGVQNYEQYF. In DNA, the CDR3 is TGTGCCAGCAGCCCCCAGATACAGGGGGTACAAAACTACGAGCAGTACTTC.

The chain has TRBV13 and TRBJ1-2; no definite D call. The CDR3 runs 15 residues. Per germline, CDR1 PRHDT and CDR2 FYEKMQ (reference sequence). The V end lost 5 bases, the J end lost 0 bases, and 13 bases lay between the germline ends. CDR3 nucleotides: TGTGCCAGCAGCGGAAGTCCTACTGCTAACTATGGCTACACCTTC. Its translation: CASSGSPTANYGYTF. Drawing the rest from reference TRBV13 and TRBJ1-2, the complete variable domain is AAGVIQSPRHLIKEKRETATLKCYPIPRHDTVYWYQQGPGQDPQFLISFYEKMQSDKGSIPDRFSAQQFSDYHSELNMSSLELGDSALYFCASSGSPTANYGYTFGSGTRLTVV.

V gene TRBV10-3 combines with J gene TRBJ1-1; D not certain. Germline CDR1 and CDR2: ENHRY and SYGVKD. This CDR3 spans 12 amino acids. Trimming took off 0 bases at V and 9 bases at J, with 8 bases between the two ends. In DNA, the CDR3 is TGTGCCATCAGTGAGTCAGATACTAAAGCTTTCTTT. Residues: CAISESDTKAFF.

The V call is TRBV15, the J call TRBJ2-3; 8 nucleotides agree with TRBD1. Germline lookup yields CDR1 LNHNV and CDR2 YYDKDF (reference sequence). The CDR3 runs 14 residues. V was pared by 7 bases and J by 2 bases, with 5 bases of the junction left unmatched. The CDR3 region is CATIQTGVTDTQYF. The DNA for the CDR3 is TGTGCCACCATTCAGACAGGGGTCACAGATACGCAGTATTTT.

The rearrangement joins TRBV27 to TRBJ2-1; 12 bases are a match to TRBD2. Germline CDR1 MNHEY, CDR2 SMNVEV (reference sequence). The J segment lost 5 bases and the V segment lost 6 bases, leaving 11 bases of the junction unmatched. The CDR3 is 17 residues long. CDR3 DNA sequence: TGTGCCAGCAGAACCACCCCTAGCGGGGGGGCCAACAATGAGCAGTTCTTC. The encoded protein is CASRTTPSGGANNEQFF.